Presented here are 15 T cell receptor beta chains from one specimen sequenced in a study of patients and donors after allogeneic stem cell transplantation. TCRdb itself ran the RT-PCR reads through MiXCR, one entry per CDR3 protein. The sample shows 800,000 to 1,000,000 distinct CDR3 sequences, approximately 19% of them seen only once. The specimen sequenced was blood, either unsorted or a sorted T cell fraction (not recorded which). The source of these receptors is a human donor who was either an allogeneic HSCT recipient or a stem cell or donor lymphocyte infusion donor (not recorded which). It is not recorded whose cells these are; they may come from a transplant donor.

V gene TRBV15 combines with J gene TRBJ2-1; tentatively, D is TRBD2 (6 bases). V dropped 0 bases and J dropped 1 base, with 7 bases sitting between them. CDR3 length: 15 residues. Germline lookup yields CDR1 LNHNV and CDR2 YYDKDF (reference sequence). The CDR3, as DNA: TGTGCCACCAGCAGAGAACGGGAGTCCTACAATGAGCAGTTCTTC. The encoded protein is CATSRERESYNEQFF.

A few counts support this clonotype. J is TRBJ1-1 and V is TRBV6-5; a weak D match, TRBD1 (5 bases). Looked up from germline, CDR1 is MNHEY and CDR2 is SVGAGI. V was pared by 0 bases and J by 0 bases, with 11 bases between. This CDR3 is 16 amino acids long. The CDR3 spells CASSYSRQIMNTEAFF. Here the CDR3 DNA reads TGTGCCAGCAGTTACTCAAGACAGATTATGAACACTGAAGCTTTCTTT.

At least ten counts were recorded for this clonotype. V usage is TRBV12-3 or TRBV12-4 and J usage is TRBJ2-7; D possibly uses TRBD1 or TRBD2 (7 bases each). Trimming took off 3 bases at V and 3 bases at J, with 12 bases between the two ends. The CDR3 is 14 amino acids. DNA for the CDR3: TGTGCCAGCAGTTTGGGAGGGGGCGGCTACGAGCAGTACTTC. It specifies CASSLGGGGYEQYF.

Ten or more counts support this clonotype. The J gene is TRBJ1-5, the V gene TRBV12-3 or TRBV12-4; D is unresolved. The CDR3 has 14 residues. Trimming shortened V by 6 bases and J by 4 bases, and 13 bases separated the two germline ends. The CDR3 coding sequence is TGTGCCAGCAGCCCCGTCAAGGGTAATCAGCCCCAGCATTTT. The encoded protein is CASSPVKGNQPQHF.

CDR3 residues: CATSDLTGEETDTQYF. CDR3 nucleotide sequence: TGTGCCACCAGTGATTTGACGGGGGAGGAGACAGATACGCAGTATTTT. V is TRBV24-1 and J is TRBJ2-3; tentatively, D is TRBD2 (6 bases). Germline V CDR1 and CDR2: KGHDR, SFDVKD. The CDR3 is 16 residues long. Between the trimmed V and J ends, which lost 0 bases and 3 bases, there was a span of 12 bases.

The J gene is TRBJ1-6, the V gene TRBV2, with D tentatively TRBD1 (5 bases). Trimming left V 6 bases short and J 5 bases short, with 11 bases between. Germline CDR1 reads SNHLY; CDR2 reads FYNNEI. CDR3 size: 14 residues. The CDR3 is CASSGDSNNSPLHF. The CDR3 nucleotides read TGTGCCAGCAGCGGGGACTCGAATAATTCACCCCTCCACTTT.

This clonotype turned up a few times. V is TRBV9 and J is TRBJ2-7; tentative D call: TRBD2 (7 bases). V was shortened by 3 bases and J by 3 bases, with 13 bases between the two germline ends. Germline CDR1 is SGDLS and CDR2 is YYNGEE. The CDR3 is 14 residues long. The CDR3 DNA sequence: TGTGCCAGCAGCGGGGGGGGGCACTACTACGAGCAGTACTTC. Its protein product is CASSGGGHYYEQYF.

This chain uses TRBV20-1 with TRBJ2-3; D assignment may be TRBD1 or TRBD2 (7 bases each). The CDR3 spans 15 residues. Trimming cost V 8 bases and J 1 base, with 19 bases left between them. Germline assignment: CDR1 DFQATT and CDR2 SNEGSKA (reference sequence). CDR3 residues: CSTQGRGLGTDTQYF. DNA for the CDR3: TGCAGTACACAAGGGAGGGGGCTGGGCACAGATACGCAGTATTTT.

The chain links TRBV18 to TRBJ2-4, with D perhaps matching TRBD2 (6 bases). The CDR3 has 14 amino acids. Trimming stripped 3 bases from V and 5 bases from J, with 11 bases between. CDR1 is KGHSH and CDR2 is LQKENI in the germline V gene. The CDR3, as DNA: TGTGCCAGCTCACCCACCGGAGGGGAAAACATTCAGTACTTC. It encodes CASSPTGGENIQYF.

This clonotype was counted ten times or more. J is TRBJ2-2 and V is TRBV6-2 or TRBV6-3, with D possibly matching TRBD1 (5 bases). The length of the CDR3 is 13 residues. Looked up from germline, CDR1 is MNHEY and CDR2 is SVGEGT. The V and J ends lost 6 bases and 4 bases respectively, with 9 bases between them. CDR3 amino acids: CASSPGATGELFF. The CDR3 coding sequence is TGTGCCAGCAGCCCTGGGGCCACCGGGGAGCTGTTTTTT.

This clonotype was recorded a few times. The chain carries TRBV6-5 and TRBJ2-1; D is undetermined. V lost 4 bases and J 0 bases, leaving 13 bases between the germline ends. Germline lookup yields CDR1 MNHEY and CDR2 SVGAGI. The CDR3 consists of 16 residues. Here the CDR3 DNA reads TGTGCCAGCAGTTCCGACTTCAAACTCTCCTACAATGAGCAGTTCTTC. It encodes CASSSDFKLSYNEQFF.

The chain recombines TRBV2 with TRBJ2-7, with 10 bases identical to TRBD1. The trim removed 10 bases at V and 4 bases at J, leaving 10 bases unmatched. This CDR3 comprises 14 residues. Germline V CDR1 and CDR2: SNHLY, FYNNEI. The CDR3 DNA follows: TGTGCCACGACCAGACAGGGGGCTAAATACGAGCAGTACTTC. It is translated as CATTRQGAKYEQYF. Full variable domain (rest looked up from reference TRBV2 and TRBJ2-7): EPEVTQTPSHQVTQMGQEVILRCVPISNHLYFYWYRQILGQKVEFLVSFYNNEISEKSEIFDDQFSVERPDGSNFTLKIRSTKLEDSAMYFCATTRQGAKYEQYFGPGTRLTVT.

This chain joins TRBV6-5 and TRBJ2-6, with D possibly matching TRBD1 (5 bases). The germline V and J ends were trimmed by 3 bases and 0 bases, with 9 bases remaining between them. This CDR3 region has 16 residues. The germline V gene encodes CDR1 MNHEY and CDR2 SVGAGI. CDR3 DNA sequence: TGTGCCAGCAGTTATTACAGGTCCTCTGGGGCCAACGTCCTGACTTTC. Translation gives CASSYYRSSGANVLTF.

This clonotype has a handful of counts. The chain carries TRBV4-3 and TRBJ2-3; D call uncertain. CDR1 is LGHNA, CDR2 YSLEER, per germline. Trimming removed 0 bases at V and 2 bases at J, with 6 bases between. The CDR3 has 14 residues. CDR3 loop: CASSQEGITDTQYF. The CDR3 DNA follows: TGCGCCAGCAGCCAAGAAGGCATCACAGATACGCAGTATTTT.

This clonotype was counted ten times or more. This sequence joins TRBV20-1 and TRBJ2-7; maybe TRBD2 (6 bases). CDR1 and CDR2 from the germline V gene are DFQATT and SNEGSKA (reference sequence). The CDR3 is 12 residues long. The germline V and J ends were trimmed by 5 bases and 0 bases, with 8 bases remaining between them. The CDR3 here is CSAGGASYEQYF. CDR3 in DNA: TGCAGTGCTGGCGGGGCCTCCTACGAGCAGTACTTC.